The T cell receptor (beta chain) under discussion was sequenced for a study of T cells in Graves' hyperthyroidism and ophthalmopathy. TCR beta CDR3 regions were amplified from RNA transcripts. The study used the HTBI primer set for a first-round RT-PCR of the TCR CDR3. TCRdb independently ran MiXCR on the multiplex PCR reads; one entry per CDR3 protein. The data contain fewer than 500,000 distinct CDR3 sequences, roughly 14% of them singletons. This CDR3 has 14 residues. The germline V gene encodes CDR1 MDHEN and CDR2 SYDVKM. Between the trimmed V and J ends, which lost 3 bases and 6 bases, there was a span of 11 bases.

V gene TRBV28 combines with J gene TRBJ2-2, with a weak D call TRBD2 (5 bases). What was sequenced was blood. This clonotype was obtained from a man aged 25-45 years with Graves' hyperthyroidism that later progressed to Graves' ophthalmopathy. The CDR3 DNA is TGTGCCAGCAGTTTCGTGGGGAGCCCCGGGGAGCTGTTTTTT. Translating gives CASSFVGSPGELFF.